This entry lists 24 T cell receptor beta chains sequenced from one sample in a study of OX40 agonist ivuxolimab in advanced cancers. Repertoires were generated with immunoSEQ multiplex PCR, while TCRdb's copy carries only in-frame clones and drops some. The sample consists of 65,000 to 75,000 clones, roughly 85% of them appearing once. Sequences were derived from CD4+ or CD8+ T cells sorted from blood, sampled in a trial of the OX40 agonist ivuxolimab. The source is an adult with an advanced solid tumor such as melanoma, head and neck, liver or kidney cancer.

The chain employs TRBV7-9 and TRBJ2-6; 7 bases align to TRBD1. V trimming: 5 bases; J trimming: 0 bases; junction bases outside the gene matches: 13. There are 19 residues in the CDR3. In germline, CDR1 is SEHNR, CDR2 FQNEAQ (reference sequence). The CDR3 here is CASSRTTGKISSGANVLTF. CDR3 DNA: TGTGCCAGCAGCCGCACGACAGGGAAAATTAGCTCTGGGGCCAACGTCCTGACTTTC.

J is TRBJ2-6 and V is TRBV7-3; tentatively, D is TRBD2 (5 bases). Trimming removed 6 bases at V and 0 bases at J, with 9 bases between. In germline, CDR1 is SGHTA, CDR2 FQGTGA. The CDR3 length is 15 residues. This CDR3 reads CASSAGISGANVLTF. DNA of the CDR3: TGTGCCAGCAGTGCGGGTATCTCTGGGGCCAACGTCCTGACTTTC.

The J gene is TRBJ2-5, the V gene TRBV4-2, with 9 bases aligning to TRBD2. This CDR3 comprises 16 residues. The V gene end was trimmed by 1 base and the J gene end by 2 bases; junction bases not matched to a gene: 5. Germline loops: CDR1 LGHNA, CDR2 YNFKEQ. CDR3 region: CASSQARREGQETQYF. Here the CDR3 DNA reads TGTGCCAGCAGCCAAGCTAGGCGGGAGGGACAAGAGACCCAGTACTTC.

The J gene is TRBJ2-5, the V gene TRBV11-2, with TRBD2 as a possible D gene (7 bases). CDR1 is SGHAT and CDR2 is FQNNGV in the germline V gene. V lost 1 base to trimming and J lost 9 bases, with 12 bases between them. The CDR3 totals 13 residues. In DNA, the CDR3 is TGTGCCAGCAGCTTAGGAAGGGGGGGGGCCCAGTACTTC. This gives the protein CASSLGRGGAQYF.

V is TRBV5-1 and J is TRBJ2-3; D gene uncertain. Trimming cost V 4 bases and J 1 base, with 10 bases left between them. Germline V gene data show CDR1 as SGHRS and CDR2 as YFSETQ. The CDR3 extends over 14 amino acids. CDR3 amino acids: CASSPDGRTDTQYF. The CDR3 DNA sequence: TGCGCCAGCAGCCCTGACGGACGCACAGATACGCAGTATTTT.

CDR3 coding DNA: TGCGCCAGCAGCTTGATCGCGGGAGCGGGAAGCAGTGAGCAGTTCTTC. It encodes CASSLIAGAGSSEQFF. The rearrangement uses TRBV5-1 and TRBJ2-1; 7 bases are a match to TRBD2. This CDR3 contains 16 residues. Trimming cost V 1 base and J 9 bases; bases outside gene matches: 13. Per germline, CDR1 SGHRS and CDR2 YFSETQ.

The chain joins TRBV18 to TRBJ1-2; no reliable D call. The CDR3 is 12 residues long. Germline V lookup: CDR1 KGHSH, CDR2 LQKENI. V lost 3 bases to trimming and J lost 9 bases, with 11 bases between them. CDR3 sequence (DNA): TGTGCCAGCTCACCCTACGCCGATAGCTACACCTTC. This translates into CASSPYADSYTF.

This chain joins TRBV2 and TRBJ2-7, with D perhaps matching TRBD1 or TRBD2 (6 bases each). Looked up from germline, CDR1 is SNHLY and CDR2 is FYNNEI. The CDR3 runs to 14 residues. Trimming took off 7 bases at V and 0 bases at J, with 13 bases between the two ends. This CDR3 is CASNLQGLSYEQYF. CDR3 nucleotide sequence: TGTGCCAGCAATCTACAGGGACTCTCCTACGAGCAGTACTTC. The whole variable domain, filled in from reference TRBV2 and TRBJ2-7, reads EPEVTQTPSHQVTQMGQEVILRCVPISNHLYFYWYRQILGQKVEFLVSFYNNEISEKSEIFDDQFSVERPDGSNFTLKIRSTKLEDSAMYFCASNLQGLSYEQYFGPGTRLTVT.

The V gene is TRBV15, the J gene TRBJ2-5; tentatively, D is TRBD1 or TRBD2 (6 bases each). The ends were cut back, 0 bases at V and 10 bases at J, with 15 bases in the middle. This CDR3 region has 14 residues. The V gene's germline CDR1 is LNHNV and CDR2 YYDKDF (reference sequence). The CDR3 is CATSRDRGAAGQYF. The CDR3 DNA sequence: TGTGCCACCAGCAGAGATAGGGGGGCCGCAGGCCAGTACTTC.

The chain recombines TRBV6-5 with TRBJ1-1; 7 bases are shared with TRBD1. Unmatched junction bases numbered 5, after V lost 2 bases and J lost 5 bases. The CDR3 is 14 residues long. From germline, CDR1 is MNHEY and CDR2 SVGAGI. The CDR3 here is CASSYGAGGTEAFF. CDR3 nucleotides: TGTGCCAGCAGTTACGGGGCAGGGGGGACTGAAGCTTTCTTT.

V is TRBV7-2 and J is TRBJ1-1; D uncertain. CDR1 is SGHTA, CDR2 FQGNSA, per germline. The germline V and J ends were trimmed by 5 bases and 1 base, with 8 bases remaining between them. This CDR3 has 13 amino acids. CDR3 residues: CASSNGRNTEAFF. The CDR3 nucleotides are TGTGCCAGCAGCAACGGACGGAACACTGAAGCTTTCTTT.

The V and J genes are TRBV5-5 and TRBJ2-1; possibly TRBD2 for D (6 bases). Deletions cut 5 bases from V and 0 bases from J, with 15 bases between. This CDR3 region has 16 residues. Germline V gene data show CDR1 as SGHKS and CDR2 as YYEKEE (reference sequence). The CDR3 region has the DNA TGTGCCAGCAGGCAATCTAGCGCGAGCTCCTACAATGAGCAGTTCTTC. Its translation: CASRQSSASSYNEQFF.

This clone showed up just a few times. V gene TRBV9 combines with J gene TRBJ2-3, with D perhaps matching TRBD1 or TRBD2 (6 bases each). This CDR3 has 13 amino acids. Germline CDR1 reads SGDLS; CDR2 reads YYNGEE. V was pared by 0 bases and J by 11 bases, with 13 bases between. The CDR3 bases are TGTGCCAGCAGCGTAGCTACGGGGGCATGGCAGTATTTT. This gives the protein CASSVATGAWQYF.

This clone appeared a single time. The V gene is TRBV19, the J gene TRBJ1-2, with TRBD1 identical over 7 bases. This CDR3 spans 14 amino acids. Germline lookup yields CDR1 LNHDA and CDR2 SQIVND (reference sequence). V trimming: 6 bases; J trimming: 1 base; junction bases outside the gene matches: 5. CDR3 sequence: CASSQGQNNYGYTF. CDR3 coding DNA: TGTGCCAGTAGCCAGGGACAGAATAACTATGGCTACACCTTC.

The gene calls are TRBV11-2 and TRBJ2-3; a possible D gene is TRBD1 (6 bases). CDR1 is SGHAT, CDR2 FQNNGV, per germline. The CDR3 is made up of 17 amino acids. V lost 5 bases and J lost 0, with 18 bases in between. CDR3 protein: CASSTRTAAPSTDTQYF. CDR3 in DNA: TGTGCCAGCAGCACTCGGACAGCGGCTCCAAGCACAGATACGCAGTATTTT. Combining the CDR3 with reference TRBV11-2 and TRBJ2-3 gives the whole variable domain EAGVAQSPRYKIIEKRQSVAFWCNPISGHATLYWYQQILGQGPKLLIQFQNNGVVDDSQLPKDRFSAERLKGVDSTLKIQPAKLEDSAVYLCASSTRTAAPSTDTQYFGPGTRLTVL.

This chain links TRBV19 with TRBJ2-1; possible D gene TRBD2, 5 bases. The CDR3 is 15 residues long. CDR1 and CDR2 from the germline V gene are LNHDA and SQIVND (reference sequence). Trimming took off 1 base at V and 2 bases at J, with 9 bases between the two ends. The CDR3 is CASSIGVAPYNEQFF. Written as DNA, the CDR3 is TGTGCCAGTAGTATAGGAGTAGCGCCCTACAATGAGCAGTTCTTC.

The chain is built from TRBV5-4 and TRBJ2-6, with no clear D. CDR1 is SGHNT and CDR2 is YYREEE in the germline V gene (reference sequence). Trimming took 1 base from V and 4 from J, leaving 12 bases between them. The CDR3 is made up of 16 amino acids. The CDR3 protein is CASSLSLGTGANVLTF. CDR3 DNA: TGTGCCAGCAGCTTGAGTTTGGGTACCGGGGCCAACGTCCTGACTTTC.

The chain is built from TRBV27 and TRBJ2-4, with TRBD2 identical over 11 bases. The germline gives CDR1 MNHEY, CDR2 SMNVEV (reference sequence). This CDR3 contains 18 residues. Losses at the gene ends were 7 bases for V and 0 bases for J; bases not matched to a gene: 11. The CDR3 is CASTTSGRGGAAKNIQYF. CDR3 in DNA: TGTGCCAGCACCACTAGCGGGAGAGGTGGGGCAGCCAAAAACATTCAGTACTTC.

The J gene is TRBJ2-3, the V gene TRBV19; 10 bases are a match to TRBD1. After removal of 5 bases from V and 2 bases from J, the junction contained 4 bases not matched to a gene. The CDR3 length is 15 residues. Per the germline V gene, CDR1 is LNHDA and CDR2 is SQIVND (reference sequence). CDR3 in DNA: TGTGCCAGTAGTCGGGACAGGGGAATCACAGATACGCAGTATTTT. It specifies CASSRDRGITDTQYF.

This chain connects TRBV4-2 to TRBJ2-5; TRBD1 or TRBD2 may be the D gene (5 bases each). The CDR3 has 14 residues. V shed 2 bases and J shed 5 bases, with 12 bases lying between them. Germline CDR1 LGHNA, CDR2 YNFKEQ. This CDR3 is CASSQYTGRETQYF. In nucleotides, the CDR3 is TGTGCCAGCAGCCAATACACGGGGCGGGAGACCCAGTACTTC.

The V and J genes are TRBV28 and TRBJ2-3; D might be TRBD1 or TRBD2, each matching 6 bases. Germline CDR1 is MDHEN and CDR2 is SYDVKM. This CDR3 has 15 residues. V was shortened by 3 bases and J by 3 bases, with 13 bases between the two germline ends. The chain's CDR3 is CASSFNGGRTDTQYF. DNA for the CDR3: TGTGCCAGCAGTTTTAACGGGGGCCGTACAGATACGCAGTATTTT.

J is TRBJ2-1 and V is TRBV7-3, with D possibly TRBD2 on 6 matching bases. Germline V gene lookup returns CDR1 SGHTA and CDR2 FQGTGA. V was shortened by 2 bases and J by 2 bases, with 13 bases between the two germline ends. This CDR3 has 16 residues. CDR3 nucleotides: TGTGCCAGCAGCTTAGGGGGAGGCCCCCCCTACAATGAGCAGTTCTTC. This translates into CASSLGGGPPYNEQFF.

The chain combines TRBV19 with TRBJ2-3, with a possible D match to TRBD1 (5 bases). Trimming shortened V by 4 bases and J by 2 bases, and 7 bases separated the two germline ends. The CDR3 is 13 amino acids. Germline V gene sequence: CDR1 LNHDA, CDR2 SQIVND (reference sequence). In DNA, the CDR3 is TGTGCCAGTAGTAAACAGGACACAGATACGCAGTATTTT. Translated: CASSKQDTDTQYF.

V gene TRBV6-5 combines with J gene TRBJ1-6, with a possible D match to TRBD1 (5 bases). This CDR3 contains 14 residues. Germline values: CDR1 MNHEY, CDR2 SVGAGI. V lost 6 bases to trimming and J lost 4 bases, with 10 bases between them. This chain's CDR3 is CASRPDIYNSPLHF. DNA of the CDR3: TGTGCCAGCAGGCCGGACATTTATAATTCACCCCTCCACTTT.